This T cell receptor (beta chain) comes out of a study of blood T cell repertoires in COVID-19. The table lists this clone with a count of one. The CDR3 totals 13 residues. V was shortened by 3 bases and J by 3 bases, with 8 bases between the two germline ends. Per germline, CDR1 SGHRS and CDR2 YFSETQ. Only in-frame clones appear in the TCRdb table, and some are missing; sequencing was by immunoSEQ multiplex PCR. This sample yields approximately 200,000 clones, of which roughly 83% are seen a single time; 6% belongs to the top ten. The sequence derives from a woman between 40 and 55 years old with COVID-19, enrolled during active disease. The chain has TRBV5-1 and TRBJ2-3, with D possibly being TRBD2 (6 bases). The sample was peripheral blood. CDR3 sequence (DNA): TGCGCCAGCAGCTGGGGGAGGACAGATACGCAGTATTTT. This encodes CASSWGRTDTQYF.